What follows is one TCR beta chain and its context. This specimen belongs to a study of blood T cell repertoires in COVID-19. Sequencing used immunoSEQ multiplex PCR; TCRdb keeps in-frame clones, though not all of them. The table shows about 150,000 clones, with over 75% occurring only once. Germline values: CDR1 KGHSH, CDR2 LQKENI. The CDR3 covers 13 residues. This clonotype was obtained from an older woman with active COVID-19. The rearrangement uses TRBV18 and TRBJ2-2, with D possibly matching TRBD2 (5 bases). Material: peripheral blood. The CDR3 bases are TGTGCTACACAACTAGTATCCACCGGGGAGCTGTTTTTT. This gives the protein CATQLVSTGELFF.